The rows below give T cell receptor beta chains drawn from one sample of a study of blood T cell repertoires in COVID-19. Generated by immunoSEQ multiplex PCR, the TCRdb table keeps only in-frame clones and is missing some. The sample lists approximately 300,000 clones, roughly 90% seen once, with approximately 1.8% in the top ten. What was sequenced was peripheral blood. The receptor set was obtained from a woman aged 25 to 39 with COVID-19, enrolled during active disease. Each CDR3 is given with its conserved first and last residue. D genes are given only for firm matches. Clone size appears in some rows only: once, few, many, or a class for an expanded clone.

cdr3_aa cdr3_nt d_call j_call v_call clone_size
CAISVAQGTEAFF TGTGCCATCAGTGTAGCCCAGGGGACTGAAGCTTTCTTT NA TRBJ1-1 TRBV10-3 NA
CASSQSPQGNTGELFF TGCGCCAGCAGCCAAAGCCCCCAGGGGAACACCGGGGAGCTGTTTTTT NA TRBJ2-2 TRBV4-1 NA
CSVAYWTADNTEAFF TGCAGCGTTGCCTACTGGACAGCGGATAACACTGAAGCTTTCTTT NA TRBJ1-1 TRBV29-1 NA
CASSLWQGGSYEQYF TGTGCCAGCAGTCTCTGGCAGGGGGGCTCCTACGAGCAGTACTTC NA TRBJ2-7 TRBV6-2/TRBV6-3 NA
CASRRTGGTQYF TGTGCCAGCAGAAGGACAGGGGGGACCCAGTACTTC TRBD1 TRBJ2-5 TRBV6-5 NA
CASSPGYLYGYTF TGTGCCAGCAGTCCAGGGTACCTCTATGGCTACACCTTC NA TRBJ1-2 TRBV28 few
CASSLLPDYGYTF TGTGCCAGCAGCTTACTTCCAGACTATGGCTACACCTTC NA TRBJ1-2 TRBV11-2 NA
CASSPRLAGTAYNEQFF TGTGCCAGTAGTCCCAGACTAGCGGGGACTGCCTACAATGAGCAGTTCTTC TRBD2 TRBJ2-1 TRBV19 once
CASSSTLQGMNTEAFF TGCGCCAGCAGCTCCACCCTACAGGGGATGAACACTGAAGCTTTCTTT TRBD1 TRBJ1-1 TRBV4-3 NA
CASSPFGGPYNEQFF TGTGCCAGCAGCCCTTTCGGGGGGCCCTACAATGAGCAGTTCTTC NA TRBJ2-1 TRBV9 NA
CASRQGGDYGYTF TGTGCCAGCAGACAGGGGGGTGACTATGGCTACACCTTC TRBD1 TRBJ1-2 TRBV6-5 NA
CASSLGGQSNTEAFF TGTGCCAGCAGTTTAGGCGGGCAGAGCAACACTGAAGCTTTCTTT NA TRBJ1-1 TRBV28 NA
CASSLKAGGSYNSPLHF TGTGCCAGCAGTTTAAAAGCTGGGGGGTCCTATAATTCACCCCTCCACTTT NA TRBJ1-6 TRBV27 NA
CSASYFLDTQYF TGCAGTGCTAGTTATTTTTTAGATACGCAGTATTTT NA TRBJ2-3 TRBV20-1 NA
CASRGTDMNTEAFF TGTGCCAGCAGGGGGACAGACATGAACACTGAAGCTTTCTTT TRBD1 TRBJ1-1 TRBV6-5 NA
CASSREGAGNEQFF TGTGCCAGCAGTCGGGAGGGGGCCGGCAATGAGCAGTTCTTC NA TRBJ2-1 TRBV2 NA
CASSRGALGKPQHF TGTGCCAGTAGTCGGGGGGCCCTCGGGAAGCCCCAGCATTTT NA TRBJ1-5 TRBV19 NA
CASSPSIQGSITEAFF TGTGCCAGCTCACCTTCAATTCAGGGTAGTATCACTGAAGCTTTCTTT NA TRBJ1-1 TRBV18 NA
CATSGRFNEKLFF TGTGCCACTTCGGGAAGGTTTAATGAAAAACTGTTTTTT NA TRBJ1-4 TRBV15 NA
CASSLGQLKNTEAFF TGTGCCAGCAGCCTCGGACAGCTTAAGAACACTGAAGCTTTCTTT NA TRBJ1-1 TRBV7-2 NA
CASSLGTGGAHGYTF TGTGCCAGCAGCTTAGGGACAGGGGGCGCGCATGGCTACACCTTC TRBD1 TRBJ1-2 TRBV7-8 NA
CASSPIPGQDTGELFF TGTGCCAGCAGCCCAATCCCGGGACAGGACACCGGGGAGCTGTTTTTT TRBD1 TRBJ2-2 TRBV7-9 NA
CASSLESGGKVDTEAFF TGTGCCAGCAGCTTAGAGTCAGGGGGTAAGGTGGACACTGAAGCTTTCTTT TRBD1 TRBJ1-1 TRBV7-9 once
CASSFWAANRYEQYF TGTGCCAGCAGCTTTTGGGCAGCCAACCGCTACGAGCAGTACTTC NA TRBJ2-7 TRBV5-6 NA
CASSYSGLSGNTIYF TGTGCCAGCAGTTACTCGGGGCTTTCTGGAAACACCATATATTTT NA TRBJ1-3 TRBV6-6 NA
CASSHNRDSPYEQYF TGTGCCAGCAGTCACAACCGGGACAGCCCTTACGAGCAGTACTTC TRBD1 TRBJ2-7 TRBV6-5 NA
CASSQGADDYGYTF TGCGCCAGCAGCCAAGGGGCAGATGACTATGGCTACACCTTC NA TRBJ1-2 TRBV4-3 NA
CAIWDSPGTGELFF TGTGCCATCTGGGACAGCCCTGGAACCGGGGAGCTGTTTTTT TRBD1 TRBJ2-2 TRBV10-3 NA